This T cell receptor (beta chain) was profiled in a study of T cell repertoires in aging, cancer and after chemotherapy. Multiplex touch-down PCR with TRB-A/B primers amplified rearranged V-D-J TRB sequences. In TCRdb, the multiplex PCR reads were re-called with MiXCR into one record per CDR3 protein. Here the sample spans over 8,000 distinct CDR3 sequences, 30% to 40% being singletons. Peripheral blood genomic DNA, not sorted cells or RNA, was the template. Study outcomes and limitations: Age-matched healthy donors had significantly more diverse, less clonal blood TCR repertoires than untreated cancer patients. These repertoire data do not allow conclusions about immunological memory after chemotherapy. Across the chemotherapy interval, each cancer cohort showed higher median generation probability, suggesting thymic rebound. In cancer patients, declining TCR diversity with age involved lost richness and lost evenness.

Of note for this clonotype: Its antigen is still unknown.

The sequence was obtained from a human donor in good health. Sequencing used blood.

The CDR3, as DNA: TGTGCCAGCAGCCATTCCGGGACTAAGGCTCAGCCCCAGCATTTT. Amino acids: CASSHSGTKAQPQHF. The chain couples TRBV4-2 to TRBJ1-5, with a tentative D call TRBD1 (5 bases). V was cut by 3 bases and J by 6 bases, with 15 bases left in between. CDR3 length: 15 amino acids. Per the germline V gene, CDR1 is LGHNA and CDR2 is YNFKEQ.